Listed here is a single T cell receptor (beta chain). CDR1 and CDR2 (germline): KGHSH, LQKENI. The CDR3 runs to 16 residues. The germline V and J ends were trimmed by 3 bases and 1 base, with 15 bases remaining between them. These data come from a study of blood T cell repertoires in COVID-19. Study context: Whether acute or convalescent, the COVID-19 samples came from the United States, Italy and Spain.

Measured with immunoSEQ multiplex PCR; TCRdb has only the in-frame clones, and not every one. The sample lists roughly 34,000 clones; 88% were seen once. This clonotype originated in a man in his sixties with active COVID-19. The sample taken for sequencing was peripheral blood. The V gene is TRBV18, the J gene TRBJ2-5; D unclear. The CDR3 loop reads CASSPPLRQGQETQYF. As DNA, the CDR3 is TGTGCCAGCTCACCCCCGCTGAGACAAGGCCAAGAGACCCAGTACTTC.